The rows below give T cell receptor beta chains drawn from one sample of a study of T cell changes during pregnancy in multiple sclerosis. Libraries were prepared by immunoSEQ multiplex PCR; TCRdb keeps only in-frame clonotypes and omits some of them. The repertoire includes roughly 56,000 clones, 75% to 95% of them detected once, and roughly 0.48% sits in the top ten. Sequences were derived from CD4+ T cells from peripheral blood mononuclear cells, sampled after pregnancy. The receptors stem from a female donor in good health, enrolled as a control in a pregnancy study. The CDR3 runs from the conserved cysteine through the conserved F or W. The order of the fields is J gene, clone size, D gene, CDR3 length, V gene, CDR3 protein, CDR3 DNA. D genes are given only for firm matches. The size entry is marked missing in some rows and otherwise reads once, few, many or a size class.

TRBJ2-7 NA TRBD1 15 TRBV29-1 CSGIQGAGAVYEQYF TGCAGCGGGATACAGGGGGCGGGGGCTGTCTACGAGCAGTACTTC
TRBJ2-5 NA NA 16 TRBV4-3 CASSQSVADYQETQYF TGCGCCAGCAGCCAATCGGTAGCGGATTACCAAGAGACCCAGTACTTC
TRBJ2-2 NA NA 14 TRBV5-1 CASSLVKLTGEPFF TGCGCCAGCAGCTTGGTAAAGCTGACCGGGGAGCCGTTTTTT
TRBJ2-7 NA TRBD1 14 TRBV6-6 CASSQTGGIGEQYF TGTGCCAGCAGTCAGACAGGGGGAATCGGCGAGCAGTACTTC
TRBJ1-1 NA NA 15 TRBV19 CASSVWTVRTTEAFF TGTGCCAGTAGTGTGTGGACAGTTCGAACCACTGAAGCTTTCTTT
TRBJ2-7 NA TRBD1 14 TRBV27 CASVTGTAPYEQYF TGTGCCAGCGTTACCGGGACAGCTCCCTACGAGCAGTACTTC
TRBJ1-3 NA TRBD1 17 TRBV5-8 CASRRQGYLSAGNTIYF TGTGCCAGCAGGAGACAGGGCTACCTCTCGGCTGGAAACACCATATATTTT
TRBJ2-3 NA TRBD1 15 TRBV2 CASSLDREGPDTQYF TGTGCCAGCAGTCTGGACAGGGAAGGTCCAGATACGCAGTATTTT
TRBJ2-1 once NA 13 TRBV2 CASSEDSYNEQFF TGTGCCAGCAGTGAGGACAGCTACAATGAGCAGTTCTTC
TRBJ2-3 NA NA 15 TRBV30 CAWSAIGTSTDTQYF TGTGCCTGGAGTGCTATTGGGACAAGCACAGATACGCAGTATTTT
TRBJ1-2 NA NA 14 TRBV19 CASSRRSGLSGYTF TGTGCCAGTAGTAGGCGGTCGGGACTGTCCGGCTACACCTTC
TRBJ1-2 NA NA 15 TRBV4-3 CASSQGGGHGYGYTF TGCGCCAGCAGCCAAGGGGGGGGGCATGGATATGGCTACACCTTC
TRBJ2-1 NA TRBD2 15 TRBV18 CASSDGTSGVVWQFF TGTGCCAGCTCCGACGGGACTAGCGGGGTTGTTTGGCAGTTCTTC
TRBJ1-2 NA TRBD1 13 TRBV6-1 CASSEDRGIGYTF TGTGCCAGCAGTGAAGACAGGGGCATTGGCTACACCTTC
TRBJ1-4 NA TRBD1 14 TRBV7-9 CASRPNRGSEKLFF TGTGCCAGCAGACCAAACAGGGGTAGTGAAAAACTGTTTTTT
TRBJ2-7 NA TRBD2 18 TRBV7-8 CASSLGLAGGTFNYEQYF TGTGCCAGCAGCTTAGGGCTAGCGGGGGGCACCTTTAATTACGAGCAGTACTTC